This T cell receptor beta chain was captured in a study of radiotherapy plus CTLA-4 blockade in lung cancer. Across the whole study: Objective response rate was 18%; disease control rate, approximately 30%.

The assay was immunoSEQ multiplex PCR, and TCRdb's table has in-frame clones only and misses some. The repertoire holds around 100,000 clones, with 81% as singletons. Points on this clone: The antigen remains undetermined.

Study-wide results and caveats: Response, reportedly, was best predicted by interferon-beta along with early blood T cell clone dynamics. Researchers report tumor-derived TCR clones expanding in blood after radiotherapy plus ipilimumab.

Patients in the study, people with chemo-refractory metastatic non-small-cell lung cancer, received focal radiation plus ipilimumab CTLA-4 blockade. This sample comprised peripheral blood, obtained from a patient treated with radiotherapy plus ipilimumab. The clonotype originates from a human donor with non-small cell lung cancer that progressed on radiotherapy plus ipilimumab. Some clones in this sample may be carry-over from other donors' samples.

CDR3 region: CASSYFLGDRVHEQYF. CDR3 sequence (DNA): TGTGCCAGCAGTTACTTCTTAGGGGACAGGGTTCACGAGCAGTACTTC. The chain recombines TRBV6-5 with TRBJ2-7; 9 bases are a match to TRBD1. Germline CDR1 MNHEY, CDR2 SVGAGI. This CDR3 is built from 16 residues. J lost 5 bases, V lost 1 base, and 9 bases had no gene match.